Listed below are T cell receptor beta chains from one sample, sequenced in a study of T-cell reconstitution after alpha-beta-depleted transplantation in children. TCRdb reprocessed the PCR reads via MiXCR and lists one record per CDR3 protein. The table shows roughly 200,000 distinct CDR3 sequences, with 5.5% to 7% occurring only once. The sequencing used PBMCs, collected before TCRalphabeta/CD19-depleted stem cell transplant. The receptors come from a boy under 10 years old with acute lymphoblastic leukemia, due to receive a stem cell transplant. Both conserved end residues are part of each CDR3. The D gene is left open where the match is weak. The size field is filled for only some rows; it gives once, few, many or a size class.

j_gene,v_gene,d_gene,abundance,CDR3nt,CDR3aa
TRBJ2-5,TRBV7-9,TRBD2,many,TGTGCCAGCATGCCGACTAGCGGGAGGGAGGAGACCCAGTACTTC,CASMPTSGREETQYF
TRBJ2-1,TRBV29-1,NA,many,TGCAGCGTTTCCCCCACCGGTAGGTTCGACTACAATGAGCAGTTCTTC,CSVSPTGRFDYNEQFF
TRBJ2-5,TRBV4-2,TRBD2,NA,TGTGCCAGCACCAAAAGGGTGGCGGGAGCGGGAGGAGAGACCCAGTACTTC,CASTKRVAGAGGETQYF
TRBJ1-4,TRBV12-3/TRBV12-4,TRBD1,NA,TGTGCCAGCAGTAAACCTGGGACAGGTCCCCCGTTGGAACTGTTTTTT,CASSKPGTGPPLELFF
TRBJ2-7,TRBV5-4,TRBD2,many,TGTGCCAGCAGCCGCCGGACTAGCTCCTACGAGCAGTACTTC,CASSRRTSSYEQYF
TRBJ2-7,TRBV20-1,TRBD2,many,TGCAGTGCTAGATTAAGAGGGACTAGCGGTTACCCCTACGAGCAGTACTTC,CSARLRGTSGYPYEQYF
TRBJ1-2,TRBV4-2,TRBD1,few,TGTGCCAGCAGCCAGGAGCGACAGGGGCACGGGGGCTACACCTTC,CASSQERQGHGGYTF
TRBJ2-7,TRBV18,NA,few,TGTGCCAGCTCAGTCGGACAGTCCTACGAGCAGTACTTC,CASSVGQSYEQYF
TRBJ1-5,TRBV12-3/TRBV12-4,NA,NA,TGTGCCAGCAATATAGGGGGTGATAATCAGCCCCAGCATTTT,CASNIGGDNQPQHF
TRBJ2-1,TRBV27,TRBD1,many,TGTGCCAGCTCCGGGACAGGGATAGTAAGTGAGCAGTTCTTC,CASSGTGIVSEQFF
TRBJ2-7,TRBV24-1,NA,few,TGTGCCACCAGTCCTGGCGTTCAAAGCTACGAGCAGTACTTC,CATSPGVQSYEQYF
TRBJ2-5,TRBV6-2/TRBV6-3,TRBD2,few,TGTGCCAGCAGTTATGGGACTAGGAACTCGGCCCAGTACTTC,CASSYGTRNSAQYF